This entry is about one T cell receptor beta chain. Its antigen is not identified. This sample is drawn from a study of shared clonotypes between healthy human individuals. CD8 cells classed as naive were CD45RO-negative and positively selected for CCR7, excluding terminally differentiated effector memory CD45RA+ cells. An approximately 180 ng quantity of DNA, tens of thousands of T cell genomes, went into the sorted-subset replicate PCRs. Profiled with immunoSEQ multiplex PCR; TCRdb holds only in-frame clones, not every one. The data contain around 580,000 clones, 95% to 98% of them singletons. Germline CDR1 and CDR2: MDHEN and SYDVKM. The CDR3 length is 14 residues. V was clipped by 6 bases and J by 4 bases, with 15 bases between them. Study conclusions and caveats: Naive subsets generally had larger estimated richness than memory subsets. Shared across a handful of donors were about 4.8% of the naive CD4 clonotypes.

The genes are TRBV28 and TRBJ1-2; no clear D. This TCR came from a man aged 30 to 45 in good health. The sample consisted of naive CD8+ T cells sorted from blood. The CDR3 is CASSLRPPGYGYTF. In DNA form, the CDR3 reads TGTGCCAGCAGCCTGAGGCCTCCCGGCTATGGCTACACCTTC.